The 9 T cell receptor beta chains below all came from one sample that was sequenced in a study of blood T cell repertoires in COVID-19. Profiling relied on immunoSEQ multiplex PCR, and the TCRdb table lists in-frame clones only, not all of them. This sample has about 250,000 clones; roughly 86% occur once, and the top ten carry 5.5% to 6%. Sequencing was done on a sample of peripheral blood. These receptors came from a woman of 80 years or more with COVID-19, enrolled during active disease.

This clone is a singleton in its sample. The V gene is TRBV5-4, the J gene TRBJ2-5; TRBD2 matches at 10 bases. The CDR3 runs 15 residues. The germline CDR1 and CDR2 sequences are SGHNT and YYREEE (reference sequence). V gave up 6 bases and J gave up 1 base; unmatched junction bases: 6. The CDR3: CASTISGGVQETQYF. The CDR3 bases are TGTGCCAGCACCATAAGCGGGGGGGTCCAAGAGACCCAGTACTTC.

V is TRBV27 and J is TRBJ1-1, with no clear D. Per germline, CDR1 MNHEY and CDR2 SMNVEV (reference sequence). The CDR3 loop spans 15 amino acids. V lost 7 bases and J lost 3, with 18 bases in between. This chain's CDR3 is CASTPEGTQHTEAFF. As DNA, the CDR3 is TGTGCCAGCACCCCAGAGGGCACTCAACACACTGAAGCTTTCTTT.

This chain connects TRBV11-2 to TRBJ1-5; D ambiguous. This CDR3 has 15 amino acids. V was pared by 0 bases and J by 0 bases, with 6 bases between. Germline CDR1 is SGHAT and CDR2 is FQNNGV. CDR3 sequence reads: CASSLDAYSNQPQHF. The CDR3 DNA follows: TGTGCCAGCAGCTTAGATGCCTATAGCAATCAGCCCCAGCATTTT.

Concerning this clone: This specimen includes other DNA sequences encoding the same CDR3. The rearrangement uses TRBV5-1 and TRBJ2-3, with 7 bases identical to TRBD2. From germline, CDR1 is SGHRS and CDR2 YFSETQ. J gave up 4 bases and V 3 bases, and 5 bases lay outside the gene matches. The CDR3 covers 14 residues. The DNA for the CDR3 is TGCGCCAGCAGCTCAACTGGGGGGGCAGATACGCAGTATTTT. Its protein is CASSSTGGADTQYF.

The J gene is TRBJ1-1, the V gene TRBV6-6, with D maybe TRBD1 (6 bases). Trimming removed 5 bases from V and 2 bases from J, with 12 bases in between. The CDR3 runs 14 residues. Germline CDR1 is MNHNY and CDR2 is SVGAGI (reference sequence). The CDR3 region has the DNA TGTGCCAGCAGTACTCGCGGGGGCAACACTGAAGCTTTCTTT. Translated, it gives CASSTRGGNTEAFF.

The gene calls are TRBV7-9 and TRBJ1-6; 8 bases agree with TRBD1. The CDR3 consists of 14 residues. Trimming removed 5 bases from V and 6 bases from J; junction bases left unmatched: 3. The V gene's germline CDR1 is SEHNR and CDR2 FQNEAQ (reference sequence). As DNA, the CDR3 is TGTGCCAGCAGCCAGACAGGGGTTAATTCACCCCTCCACTTT. Translation gives CASSQTGVNSPLHF.

The chain uses TRBV4-3 and TRBJ1-5; D remains ambiguous. The CDR3 extends over 15 amino acids. V was trimmed by 5 bases and J by 7 bases, leaving 18 bases between them. Germline-derived CDR1 and CDR2 are LGHNA and YSLEER. The chain's CDR3 is CASSTDRGGRQPQHF. CDR3 DNA: TGCGCCAGCAGCACGGACCGGGGTGGTAGGCAGCCCCAGCATTTT.

The V gene is TRBV5-1, the J gene TRBJ1-2; TRBD1 agrees at 9 bases. V gave up 1 base and J gave up 4 bases; unmatched junction bases: 5. CDR1 and CDR2 from the germline V gene are SGHRS and YFSETQ. CDR3 length: 15 amino acids. The CDR3 loop is CASSLWGQGGYGYTF. In nucleotides, the CDR3 is TGCGCCAGCAGCTTGTGGGGACAGGGCGGCTATGGCTACACCTTC.

The CDR3 sequence: CASSRRGGLSYNEQFF. CDR3 sequence (DNA): TGTGCCAGCAGCCGGCGGGGGGGATTATCCTACAATGAGCAGTTCTTC. V is TRBV7-2 and J is TRBJ2-1; 9 bases are shared with TRBD2. The junction had 6 bases not matched to a gene; V was cut back by 5 bases and J by 1 base. In germline, CDR1 is SGHTA, CDR2 FQGNSA. The CDR3 totals 16 residues.